A selection of T cell receptor beta chains follows, all from one sample in a study of shared clonotypes between healthy human individuals. Generated by immunoSEQ multiplex PCR, the TCRdb table keeps only in-frame clones and is missing some. In the table there are more than 850,000 clones, 78% of which are singletons. The sequenced material came from memory CD4+ T cells from PBMCs. The receptors derive from a man aged 18 to 30 in good health. Some clones in this sample may be carry-over from other donors' samples. The CDR3 runs from the conserved cysteine through the conserved F or W. The order of the fields is V gene, clone size, D gene, CDR3 length, J gene, CDR3 DNA, CDR3 protein. A D gene is named only where the DNA matches it firmly. Clone size, where shown, is once, few, many, or a class for clones that have expanded.

v_gene: TRBV7-2; abundance: .; d_gene: .; len: 14; j_gene: TRBJ2-7; CDR3nt: TGTGCCAGCAGTTTTAACCCGGGTTCTTCCACCCCAAGCTTC; CDR3aa: CASSFNPGSSTPSF
v_gene: TRBV27; abundance: .; d_gene: .; len: 13; j_gene: TRBJ1-4; CDR3nt: TGTGCCAGCAGTTTACCGGGAAATGAAAAACTGTTTTTT; CDR3aa: CASSLPGNEKLFF
v_gene: TRBV27; abundance: .; d_gene: TRBD1; len: 16; j_gene: TRBJ2-1; CDR3nt: TGTGCCAGCAGTTTGCCCGGGACAGGGGCCCACAATGAGCAGTTCTTC; CDR3aa: CASSLPGTGAHNEQFF
v_gene: TRBV7-9; abundance: .; d_gene: .; len: 14; j_gene: TRBJ1-3; CDR3nt: TGTGCCAGCACCCCGGACAGATTTGGAAACACCATATATTTT; CDR3aa: CASTPDRFGNTIYF
v_gene: TRBV18; abundance: .; d_gene: TRBD1; len: 15; j_gene: TRBJ1-5; CDR3nt: TGTGCCAGCTCACCGACAGGGCATAGCAATCAGCCCCAGCATTTT; CDR3aa: CASSPTGHSNQPQHF
v_gene: TRBV5-1; abundance: few; d_gene: TRBD2; len: 14; j_gene: TRBJ2-1; CDR3nt: TGCGCCAGCAGAAAGGGACTAGCGTACAATGAGCAGTTCTTC; CDR3aa: CASRKGLAYNEQFF
v_gene: TRBV14; abundance: .; d_gene: .; len: 13; j_gene: TRBJ1-2; CDR3nt: TGTGCCAGCAGCCAAGGTCTGGCTCGTGGCTACACCTTC; CDR3aa: CASSQGLARGYTF
v_gene: TRBV21-1; abundance: .; d_gene: .; len: 16; j_gene: TRBJ2-7; CDR3nt: TGTGCCAGCAGCAAAGACGACTCCAGAGACCCCTACGAGCAGTACTTC; CDR3aa: CASSKDDSRDPYEQYF
v_gene: TRBV11-2; abundance: .; d_gene: TRBD2; len: 16; j_gene: TRBJ2-3; CDR3nt: TGTGCCAGCAGCTTGGGGCTAGCGGCACCCACAGATACGCAGTATTTT; CDR3aa: CASSLGLAAPTDTQYF
v_gene: TRBV18; abundance: .; d_gene: TRBD1; len: 16; j_gene: TRBJ2-5; CDR3nt: TGTGCCAGCTCACCGTTATCGGGACAGCGAGTGGAGACCCAGTACTTC; CDR3aa: CASSPLSGQRVETQYF
v_gene: TRBV7-2; abundance: .; d_gene: .; len: 14; j_gene: TRBJ2-5; CDR3nt: TGTGCCAGCAGCTTCGGACTGGTCCAAGAGACCCAGTACTTC; CDR3aa: CASSFGLVQETQYF
v_gene: TRBV9; abundance: many; d_gene: .; len: 16; j_gene: TRBJ1-4; CDR3nt: TGTGCCAGCAGCGTTGATAATGACGGGGGGAGTGAAAAACTGTTTTTT; CDR3aa: CASSVDNDGGSEKLFF
v_gene: TRBV6-5; abundance: .; d_gene: .; len: 11; j_gene: TRBJ1-1; CDR3nt: TGTGCCAGCAGCAAAAACACTGAAGCTTTCTTT; CDR3aa: CASSKNTEAFF
v_gene: TRBV28; abundance: .; d_gene: .; len: 13; j_gene: TRBJ1-5; CDR3nt: TGTGCCGCACAGGGTGCGGGCAATCAGCCCCAGCATTTT; CDR3aa: CAAQGAGNQPQHF
v_gene: TRBV10-3; abundance: few; d_gene: TRBD1; len: 14; j_gene: TRBJ1-1; CDR3nt: TGTGCCATCAGTGAAGACAGGGATTACACTGAAGCTTTCTTT; CDR3aa: CAISEDRDYTEAFF
v_gene: TRBV7-2; abundance: .; d_gene: .; len: 12; j_gene: TRBJ1-2; CDR3nt: TGTGCCAGCACCTTCGGGTACTATGGCTACACCTTC; CDR3aa: CASTFGYYGYTF
v_gene: TRBV11-2; abundance: .; d_gene: .; len: 11; j_gene: TRBJ2-7; CDR3nt: TGTGCCAGCAGCTTATATGTCGAGCAGTACTTC; CDR3aa: CASSLYVEQYF
v_gene: TRBV5-1; abundance: .; d_gene: TRBD2; len: 17; j_gene: TRBJ2-7; CDR3nt: TGCGCCAGCAGCTTGACCGGGCTAGGCGGGAGGCTAAACGAGCAGTACTTC; CDR3aa: CASSLTGLGGRLNEQYF
v_gene: TRBV11-2; abundance: .; d_gene: .; len: 12; j_gene: TRBJ2-3; CDR3nt: TGTGCCAGCGGGTTCCGGGCAGATACGCAGTATTTT; CDR3aa: CASGFRADTQYF
v_gene: TRBV19; abundance: many; d_gene: .; len: 15; j_gene: TRBJ1-1; CDR3nt: TGTGCCAGTAGTATTTTGCCCAGCTTAGCCACTGAAGCTTTCTTT; CDR3aa: CASSILPSLATEAFF
v_gene: TRBV4-1; abundance: .; d_gene: .; len: 14; j_gene: TRBJ2-3; CDR3nt: TGCGCCAGCAGCCAAGTCACCCGGGCAGATACGCAGTATTTT; CDR3aa: CASSQVTRADTQYF
v_gene: TRBV7-9; abundance: many; d_gene: .; len: 15; j_gene: TRBJ1-3; CDR3nt: TGTGCCAGCAGCTCCCCAGTGGCTTCTGGAAACACCATATATTTT; CDR3aa: CASSSPVASGNTIYF
v_gene: TRBV2; abundance: .; d_gene: .; len: 17; j_gene: TRBJ2-3; CDR3nt: TGTGCCAGCAGTGAAGTAGGCGGGTACCATAGCACAGATACGCAGTATTTT; CDR3aa: CASSEVGGYHSTDTQYF
v_gene: TRBV28; abundance: .; d_gene: TRBD2; len: 14; j_gene: TRBJ2-5; CDR3nt: TGTGCCAGCAGTTTAGGCGGGAGAACGGAGACCCAGTACTTC; CDR3aa: CASSLGGRTETQYF
v_gene: TRBV19; abundance: .; d_gene: TRBD1; len: 15; j_gene: TRBJ1-2; CDR3nt: TGTGCCAGTAGTGAACAGGGGCGGATTACCTATGGCTACACCTTC; CDR3aa: CASSEQGRITYGYTF
v_gene: TRBV25-1; abundance: .; d_gene: .; len: 16; j_gene: TRBJ2-3; CDR3nt: TGTGCCAGCAGTGAATGGGCATCCCCAATAGGAGATACGCAGTATTTT; CDR3aa: CASSEWASPIGDTQYF
v_gene: TRBV11-2; abundance: .; d_gene: .; len: 14; j_gene: TRBJ1-1; CDR3nt: TGTGCCAGCAGCTTAGAACGGGTAAACACTGAAGCTTTCTTT; CDR3aa: CASSLERVNTEAFF
v_gene: TRBV20-1; abundance: .; d_gene: .; len: 9; j_gene: TRBJ1-1; CDR3nt: TGCAGTACGATGAGGGAAGCTTTCTTT; CDR3aa: CSTMREAFF
v_gene: TRBV2; abundance: .; d_gene: TRBD2; len: 15; j_gene: TRBJ2-7; CDR3nt: TGTGCCAGCACCTTGACTAGCGGGGGACCCTACGAGCAGTACTTC; CDR3aa: CASTLTSGGPYEQYF
v_gene: TRBV18; abundance: .; d_gene: .; len: 15; j_gene: TRBJ2-5; CDR3nt: TGTGCCAGCTCACCAGGCCCTGGCCCCCAAGAGACCCAGTACTTC; CDR3aa: CASSPGPGPQETQYF
v_gene: TRBV11-1; abundance: .; d_gene: .; len: 13; j_gene: TRBJ2-5; CDR3nt: TGTGCCAGCAGCCTCGGGGTAGAAGAGACCCAGTACTTC; CDR3aa: CASSLGVEETQYF
v_gene: TRBV7-3; abundance: few; d_gene: .; len: 15; j_gene: TRBJ2-1; CDR3nt: TGTGCCAGCAGCCTCGCCGGCCCTCCACGGGATGAGCAGTTCTTC; CDR3aa: CASSLAGPPRDEQFF
v_gene: TRBV20-1; abundance: .; d_gene: .; len: 11; j_gene: TRBJ2-2; CDR3nt: TGCAGTGCTAGTAAGAACGGGGAGCTGTTTTTT; CDR3aa: CSASKNGELFF
v_gene: TRBV9; abundance: .; d_gene: .; len: 14; j_gene: TRBJ2-5; CDR3nt: TGTGCCAGCAGCGCTAGACTACTCCAAGAGACCCAGTACTTC; CDR3aa: CASSARLLQETQYF
v_gene: TRBV19; abundance: .; d_gene: TRBD1; len: 15; j_gene: TRBJ2-1; CDR3nt: TGTGCCAGTAGTGTTTTCCCGGGACAGCTCAATGAGCAGTTCTTC; CDR3aa: CASSVFPGQLNEQFF
v_gene: TRBV6-5; abundance: .; d_gene: TRBD1; len: 14; j_gene: TRBJ2-3; CDR3nt: TGTGCCAGCAGCCGTACAGGGGGGACAGATACGCAGTATTTT; CDR3aa: CASSRTGGTDTQYF
v_gene: TRBV9; abundance: .; d_gene: TRBD2; len: 16; j_gene: TRBJ2-3; CDR3nt: TGTGCCAGCAGCCTCGGTAGCGGGAGGGCCACAGATACGCAGTATTTT; CDR3aa: CASSLGSGRATDTQYF
v_gene: TRBV9; abundance: once; d_gene: .; len: 14; j_gene: TRBJ1-4; CDR3nt: TGTGCCAGCAGCGTCGGGGGCGCGTATGAAAAACTGTTTTTT; CDR3aa: CASSVGGAYEKLFF
v_gene: TRBV5-1; abundance: once; d_gene: .; len: 14; j_gene: TRBJ1-3; CDR3nt: TGCGCCAGCAGCCCGGACAGATCCGGAAACACCATATATTTT; CDR3aa: CASSPDRSGNTIYF
v_gene: TRBV5-6; abundance: .; d_gene: .; len: 15; j_gene: TRBJ2-1; CDR3nt: TGTGCCAGCAGCCGGGAGCCGATCTCCTACAATGAGCAGTTCTTC; CDR3aa: CASSREPISYNEQFF
v_gene: TRBV5-1; abundance: .; d_gene: TRBD2; len: 16; j_gene: TRBJ2-5; CDR3nt: TGCGCCAGCAGCGTAGGACTAGCGGGAGTCGGCGAGACCCAGTACTTC; CDR3aa: CASSVGLAGVGETQYF
v_gene: TRBV15; abundance: once; d_gene: TRBD1; len: 13; j_gene: TRBJ2-7; CDR3nt: TGTGCCACCAGCAGAGGGGACAGGAACGAGCAGTACTTC; CDR3aa: CATSRGDRNEQYF
v_gene: TRBV28; abundance: .; d_gene: .; len: 13; j_gene: TRBJ2-1; CDR3nt: TGTGCCAGCAGGGCCAGCGGTTACAATGAGCAGTTCTTC; CDR3aa: CASRASGYNEQFF
v_gene: TRBV19; abundance: .; d_gene: TRBD2; len: 16; j_gene: TRBJ2-2; CDR3nt: TGTGCCAGTACGGGGACTAGCGGGTCGAACACCGGGGAGCTGTTTTTT; CDR3aa: CASTGTSGSNTGELFF
v_gene: TRBV10-3; abundance: .; d_gene: TRBD1; len: 13; j_gene: TRBJ2-7; CDR3nt: TGTGCCACCCGACAGGGCCCCTCCTACGAGCAGTACTTC; CDR3aa: CATRQGPSYEQYF
v_gene: TRBV15; abundance: .; d_gene: .; len: 15; j_gene: TRBJ2-7; CDR3nt: TGTGCCACCAGCAGAGATGTGGGGGAGGCCTACGAGCAGTACTTC; CDR3aa: CATSRDVGEAYEQYF